Listed here is a single TCR beta chain. Its antigen has not been determined. No qualities accompany the bases; no much larger clone lies one base away. This entry comes from a study of blood T cell repertoires in COVID-19 (TCRdb year 2020). Regarding the complete study: For ImmuneRACE Cohort 3, a participant was defined as recovered based on two consecutive negative NP/OP PCR tests, clearance by a healthcare professional, or resolution of symptoms. The collaborator samples originated in the United States, Italy and Spain and spanned the acute and convalescent phases of COVID-19. Samples came from the ongoing ImmuneRACE study (first 160 participants) plus 1,254 subjects from 6 global collaborators. The repertoires were released in a freely available public database intended as a resource for research on the immune response to SARS-CoV-2. Where HLA class I and class II types were available, the types were taken from metadata supplied by the sample provider, not from assay-based typing. The dataset comprised deeply sampled blood TCRbeta repertoires from subjects exposed to, actively infected with, or recovered from COVID-19. Nearly every sample came with metadata listing a de-identified subject ID, COVID-19 status, age in years and sex. The prospective study material was composed of cDNA or gDNA derived from T cells, B-cell-depleted T cells, or PBMCs. What the research found in general, with its limitations: The quantity of clinical and demographic metadata differed by source and by participant and was supplied without curation.

The immunoSEQ Assay, a bias-controlled multiplex PCR, was used to amplify TCRbeta CDR3 regions from genomic DNA. The original methods were these. Nucleated cell counts per sample were estimated from amplification of reference gene primers within the assay. To quantify the absolute abundance of each unique TCRbeta CDR3 rearrangement, sequence reads were collapsed and filtered. Productive Simpson clonality was computed per sample as the square root of Simpson's diversity index over productive rearrangements. TCRdb obtained this table from immuneACCESS and retained in-frame rearrangements with V and J assigned. These tables miss some clones; where compared with another copy, unresolved V genes account for less than half of the shortfall, and the remainder is unexplained. V and J calls and clone size are copied from that table; D and trimming were computed from the DNA. A total of approximately 140,000 clones appear in this sample, over 75% of them only once. The ten largest make up around 3.9% of the sample.

In the prospective study, participants were roughly 18 to 95 years old, resided in about two dozen geographic areas of the United States, and were enrolled through a virtual design. In the prospective study, participants were assigned to cohorts based on the clinical history participants reported in a screening survey and a study questionnaire. In the prospective study, mobile phlebotomists collected whole blood, serum and a nasopharyngeal or oropharyngeal swab from each participant. Additional blood draws and questionnaires over an approximately 2-month period could optionally be provided by prospective study participants. Before DNA extraction, prospective study blood samples were shipped either frozen or at room temperature. From the cysteine through the phenylalanine, the CDR3 covers 16 amino acids. Only the CDR3 region is kept as DNA, spanning 48 bases read in frame from base 1. Taken from the germline V gene (reference sequence), the CDR1 and CDR2 loops are LGHDT and YNNKEL. Germline trimming: 4 bases from V, 2 bases from J; junction bases outside gene matches: 9.

The rearranged segments are TRBV3-1 (or the pseudogene TRBV3-2) and TRBJ2-7, with TRBD2 matching 9 junction bases. The clonotype was recovered from a man aged 45-65 years in a cohort exposed to, infected with or recovered from COVID-19 (not recorded which). Sequenced material: PBMCs or T cells enriched from blood (not recorded which). The sequenced DNA is TGTGCCAGCAGCCCCAACCCGGCTAGCGGGGCCTACGAGCAGTACTTC. Its product reads: CASSPNPASGAYEQYF.